This TCR beta chain was found in a study of T cell changes during pregnancy in multiple sclerosis. This CDR3 region has 13 residues. With 3 bases removed from V and 8 bases from J, the gap between germline ends came to 13 bases. Germline V gene lookup returns CDR1 ENHRY and CDR2 SYGVKD. TCRdb's table, derived via immunoSEQ multiplex PCR, lists solely in-frame clones and lacks some. The sample yields 55,000 to 75,000 clones, 90% to 95% seen once. The genes are TRBV10-3 and TRBJ1-2; possibly TRBD1 for D (5 bases). Source: peripheral blood, taken after pregnancy. This sequence originates from a female donor with multiple sclerosis, enrolled in a pregnancy study. CDR3 DNA: TGTGCCATCAGTGATGGGCAGGGCGGAGGCTACACCTTC. Its translation is CAISDGQGGGYTF.